Listed below are T cell receptor beta chains from one sample, sequenced in a study of shared clonotypes between healthy human individuals. The data were produced by immunoSEQ multiplex PCR, yet TCRdb's version contains in-frame clones alone and is incomplete. Of some 490,000 clones in the sample, 81% were seen once. The material sequenced was PBMCs. The source is a woman aged 35 to 49 in good health. Some clones in this sample may be carry-over from other donors' samples. CDR3s include the opening cysteine and the closing phenylalanine or tryptophan. The D gene is left open where the match is weak. Only part of the rows carry a size: once, few, many, or a class if the clone is expanded.

v_call,j_call,d_call,clone_size,cdr3_aa,cdr3_nt
TRBV7-3,TRBJ2-1,NA,NA,CASSSLGENNEQFF,TGTGCCAGCAGCTCCCTTGGAGAGAACAATGAGCAGTTCTTC
TRBV27,TRBJ2-1,NA,NA,CASSLLDRFHNEQFF,TGTGCCAGCAGTTTATTAGACAGGTTCCACAATGAGCAGTTCTTC
TRBV5-1,TRBJ1-2,NA,NA,CASFEGSFYGYTF,TGCGCCAGCTTTGAAGGGTCCTTCTATGGCTACACCTTC
TRBV6-1,TRBJ1-4,NA,NA,CASSKGRAGSGEKLFF,TGTGCCAGCAGTAAAGGGAGGGCAGGGAGCGGTGAAAAACTGTTTTTT
TRBV29-1,TRBJ2-7,NA,NA,CSVEDSGGSEQYF,TGCAGCGTTGAAGATAGTGGGGGCAGCGAGCAGTACTTC
TRBV7-9,TRBJ2-3,NA,NA,CASSLAGQTTDTQYF,TGTGCCAGCAGCTTGGCTGGACAGACCACAGATACGCAGTATTTT
TRBV25-1,TRBJ2-2,TRBD1,NA,CASSERGQGSGELFF,TGTGCCAGCAGTGAACGGGGACAGGGCTCCGGGGAGCTGTTTTTT
TRBV2,TRBJ1-1,NA,NA,CASSDRQYHTEAFF,TGTGCCAGCAGTGATCGGCAGTATCACACTGAAGCTTTCTTT
TRBV2,TRBJ2-7,NA,NA,CASREGAYEQYF,TGTGCCAGCAGGGAGGGGGCGTACGAGCAGTACTTC
TRBV4-3,TRBJ2-2,NA,NA,CASSQERDTGELFF,TGCGCCAGCAGCCAAGAACGGGACACCGGGGAGCTGTTTTTT
TRBV28,TRBJ2-7,NA,NA,CASATGAYEQYF,TGTGCCAGCGCAACCGGCGCCTACGAGCAGTACTTC
TRBV29-1,TRBJ1-5,NA,few,CSVGGDRQPQHF,TGCAGCGTGGGGGGCGATCGTCAGCCCCAGCATTTT
TRBV30,TRBJ2-7,NA,NA,CAWTEGEDRPYEQYF,TGTGCCTGGACGGAGGGGGAGGACAGACCCTACGAGCAGTACTTC
TRBV6-1,TRBJ2-5,TRBD1,once,CASTLGTGPEETQYF,TGTGCCAGCACCCTCGGGACAGGGCCAGAAGAGACCCAGTACTTC
TRBV5-1,TRBJ2-7,NA,NA,CASSATRPSYEQYF,TGCGCCAGCAGCGCTACGCGGCCGTCCTACGAGCAGTACTTC
TRBV18,TRBJ1-3,NA,NA,CASSPPFLSGNTIYF,TGTGCCAGCTCACCACCGTTTCTCTCTGGAAACACCATATATTTT
TRBV18,TRBJ2-5,TRBD1,NA,CASSPRTGAQETQYF,TGTGCCAGCTCACCACGGACAGGGGCCCAAGAGACCCAGTACTTC
TRBV9,TRBJ2-7,NA,NA,CASSPRLGSNEQYF,TGTGCCAGCAGCCCCCGACTAGGCAGTAACGAGCAGTACTTC
TRBV28,TRBJ2-3,NA,NA,CASSFIANMGSDTQYF,TGTGCCAGCAGTTTTATAGCAAACATGGGGTCAGATACGCAGTATTTT
TRBV6-1,TRBJ1-2,TRBD1,NA,CASRTGFGQGYGYTF,TGTGCCAGCAGAACGGGGTTTGGACAGGGCTATGGCTACACCTTC
TRBV2,TRBJ2-2,NA,NA,CASSEGPIGGTGELFF,TGTGCCAGCAGTGAAGGACCTATTGGAGGCACCGGGGAGCTGTTTTTT
TRBV28,TRBJ2-3,NA,NA,CASRGGGASTDTQYF,TGTGCCAGCAGGGGGGGTGGTGCTAGCACAGATACGCAGTATTTT
TRBV9,TRBJ2-7,NA,NA,CASSVGWRGSSYEQYF,TGTGCCAGCAGCGTAGGTTGGAGGGGGAGCTCCTACGAGCAGTACTTC
TRBV7-9,TRBJ2-1,NA,NA,CASGVGGADEQFF,TGTGCCAGCGGGGTGGGGGGCGCAGATGAGCAGTTCTTC
TRBV18,TRBJ1-1,NA,many,CASSPDITEAFF,TGTGCCAGCTCACCAGACATCACTGAAGCTTTCTTT
TRBV10-3,TRBJ2-1,NA,NA,CAIKGGGPGNEQFF,TGTGCCATCAAAGGGGGAGGGCCAGGAAATGAGCAGTTCTTC
TRBV7-9,TRBJ1-1,TRBD1,NA,CASSYITGGASEAFF,TGTGCCAGCAGCTACATAACAGGGGGCGCCTCTGAAGCTTTCTTT
TRBV20-1,TRBJ2-7,NA,NA,CSAGHNYEQYF,TGCAGTGCGGGACATAACTACGAGCAGTACTTC
TRBV7-9,TRBJ2-1,NA,NA,CASSLTAGYNEQFF,TGTGCCAGCAGCTTAACGGCGGGATACAATGAGCAGTTCTTC
TRBV5-1,TRBJ2-2,NA,NA,CASSPTSGTGELFF,TGCGCCAGCAGCCCAACCTCTGGGACCGGGGAGCTGTTTTTT
TRBV10-3,TRBJ1-3,TRBD1,NA,CAIRLTGGSGNTIYF,TGTGCCATCAGACTCACAGGGGGCTCTGGAAACACCATATATTTT